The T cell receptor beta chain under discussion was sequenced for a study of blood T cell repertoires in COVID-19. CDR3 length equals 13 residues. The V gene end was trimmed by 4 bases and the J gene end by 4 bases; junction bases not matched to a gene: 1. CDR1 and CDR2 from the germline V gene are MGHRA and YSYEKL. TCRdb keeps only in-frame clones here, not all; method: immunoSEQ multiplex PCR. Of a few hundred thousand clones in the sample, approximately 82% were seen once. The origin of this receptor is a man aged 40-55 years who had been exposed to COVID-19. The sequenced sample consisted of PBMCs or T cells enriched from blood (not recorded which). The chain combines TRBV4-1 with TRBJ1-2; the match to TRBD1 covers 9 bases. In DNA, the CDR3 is TGCGCCAGCAGCCTGGGACAGGGCTATGGCTACACCTTC. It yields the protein CASSLGQGYGYTF.